This TCR beta chain was documented in a study of blood T cells in healthy people across ages. This CDR3 is built from 17 residues. Germline loops: CDR1 MDHEN, CDR2 SYDVKM. With 3 bases removed from V and 0 bases from J, the gap between germline ends came to 15 bases. For the second PCR, which ran for roughly 7 to 11 cycles, a sample-barcoded 5' primer and a J-beta primer mix were used. Every sample gave at least 2.5 million paired-end reads containing CDR3. Using its own MiXCR run on the 5' RACE reads, TCRdb lists one record per CDR3 protein. This sample has around 1.1 million distinct CDR3 sequences, with more than 30% found just once. This clonotype was counted between two and nine times. PBMCs numbering at least 7 million were isolated per sample.

This TCR was sampled from a young man in good health. The chain employs TRBV28 and TRBJ2-1; D gene ambiguous. Sequencing was performed on blood. CDR3 DNA: TGTGCCAGCAGTTTCCCTGCCGGCACAAGCTCCTACAATGAGCAGTTCTTC. Translation gives CASSFPAGTSSYNEQFF.